This is a list of T cell receptor beta chains from one sample in a study of T cells in Graves' hyperthyroidism and ophthalmopathy. TCRdb re-called the multiplex PCR reads with MiXCR, one entry per CDR3 protein. The table records 610,000 or so distinct CDR3 sequences, around 42% of them present only once. Sequencing used peripheral blood or thyroid tissue (not recorded which). The receptors here all came from a woman aged 18-35 years with Graves' hyperthyroidism. Both conserved end residues are trimmed from each CDR3.

v_call,j_call,cdr3_aa
TRBV15,TRBJ2-5,ATSGQGETQY
TRBV5-6,TRBJ1-4,ASSLTGINEKLF
TRBV2,TRBJ2-3,ASTWDFTDTQY
TRBV20-1,TRBJ2-3,SANTGTGFTDTQY
TRBV6-1,TRBJ1-1,ASSEDRFVEAF
TRBV10-3,TRBJ1-1,AISGTEDTEAF
TRBV15,TRBJ1-2,ATSGTGTGYT
TRBV7-6,TRBJ2-5,ASSLEQMYGVTQY
TRBV2,TRBJ1-2,ASQGIEGNSNYGYT
TRBV9,TRBJ2-5,ASSPGRREETQY
TRBV5-1,.,ASSQILAATGNEQF
TRBV7-6,TRBJ2-1,ASSSLAGAHNEQF
TRBV5-1,TRBJ1-1,ASSLNVGGFEAF
TRBV29-1,TRBJ2-5,SAGIRGRLAGAATDTQY
TRBV20-1,TRBJ2-5,SARDGGTQY
TRBV19,TRBJ2-7,ASTASGSYEQY
TRBV20-1,TRBJ2-5,SAPRTSGETQY
TRBV7-2,TRBJ2-7,ASSGTGSAGELY
TRBV4-3,TRBJ2-2,ASSQGLLAVNTGELF
TRBV6-2/TRBV6-3,TRBJ2-7,ASSPRGLPYEQY
TRBV13,TRBJ2-7,ASSSRTSGLPYEQY
TRBV6-6,TRBJ2-7,ASSYSIDQQY